These 14 T cell receptor beta chains came from one sample sequenced in a study of control samples from healthy donors and cancer patients (dated by TCRdb to 2018 to 2021). The library was obtained by the immunoSEQ multiplex PCR assay. The immuneACCESS repertoire file appears here via TCRdb, limited to in-frame rearrangements. These files lack a portion of the clones; in checked studies, under half of the deficit traces to unresolved V genes, and the cause of the others is not known. The sample table lists 100,000 to 150,000 clones, 90% of them with a count of one. The ten top clones hold over 2% of the sample. The sample consisted of blood. These receptors were obtained from a man between 18 and 29 years old in good health.

V and J are TRBV7-2 and TRBJ2-5; 8 nucleotides line up with TRBD2. J was trimmed by 1 base and V by 2 bases; bases with no gene match: 3. There are 15 residues in the CDR3. From germline, CDR1 is SGHTA and CDR2 FQGNSA. CDR3 DNA: TGTGCCAGCAGCTTAAGCCTAGCGGGCCAAGAGACCCAGTACTTC. Translated, it gives CASSLSLAGQETQYF.

The gene calls are TRBV5-1 and TRBJ2-1; TRBD1 aligns across 7 bases. V shed 3 bases and J 3 bases; nucleotides not matched to a gene: 6. Germline-derived CDR1 and CDR2 are SGHRS and YFSETQ. The CDR3 is 15 residues long. For the CDR3, the DNA is TGCGCCAGCAGCTCTGCACGGACAGGCTACAATGAGCAGTTCTTC. Its protein product is CASSSARTGYNEQFF.

CDR3 in DNA: TGTGCCAGCAGTTACCGGACTAGCGGGAGAATTACCGGGGAGCTGTTTTTT. This codes for CASSYRTSGRITGELFF. This chain joins TRBV6-2 or TRBV6-3 and TRBJ2-2; 13 nucleotides agree with TRBD2. After removal of 2 bases from V and 5 bases from J, the junction contained 5 bases not matched to a gene. CDR1 and CDR2 (germline): MNHEY, SVGEGT. The CDR3 has 17 residues.

The chain links TRBV21-1 to TRBJ1-5. TRBV21-1 is described as a pseudogene. The CDR3 spans 12 residues. The CDR3 region has the DNA TGTGCCAGCAGCAAAGATAATCAGCCCCAGCATTTT. As protein: CASSKDNQPQHF.

This chain links TRBV19 with TRBJ2-3; 7 nucleotides agree with TRBD1. The CDR3 sequence is 16 residues long. The trim removed 6 bases at V and 6 bases at J, leaving 15 bases unmatched. CDR1 is LNHDA and CDR2 is SQIVND in the germline V gene (reference sequence). The CDR3 sequence: CASSHAPQGRGDTQYF. CDR3 coding DNA: TGTGCCAGTAGCCATGCACCACAGGGGCGCGGGGATACGCAGTATTTT.

The chain links TRBV6-4 to TRBJ2-1, with 7 bases fitting TRBD1. Germline CDR1 is MRHNA and CDR2 is SNTAGT. V lost 5 bases and J lost 5; bases outside the gene matches: 3. The CDR3 loop spans 13 amino acids. The CDR3 nucleotides are TGTGCCAGCAGTAGAGGACAGGACAATGAGCAGTTCTTC. It specifies CASSRGQDNEQFF.

This rearrangement joins TRBV7-9 to TRBJ1-5, with D unclear. V was trimmed by 4 bases and J by 1 base, leaving 8 bases between them. This CDR3 is built from 14 residues. Looked up from germline, CDR1 is SEHNR and CDR2 is FQNEAQ (reference sequence). In nucleotides, the CDR3 is TGTGCCAGCAGCTCAGGACTGAGCAATCAGCCCCAGCATTTT. This sequence encodes CASSSGLSNQPQHF.

The chain is built from TRBV25-1 and TRBJ2-3; D might be TRBD2 (6 bases). V lost 6 bases, J lost 3 bases, and 19 bases lay in between. This CDR3 spans 16 amino acids. Germline V gene lookup returns CDR1 MGHDK and CDR2 SYGVNS. CDR3 sequence reads: CASSSGLGGRTDTQYF. In DNA form, the CDR3 reads TGTGCCAGCAGCTCCGGGCTTGGGGGGAGAACAGATACGCAGTATTTT.

Comment on this clone: Other DNA sequences from this sample encode an identical CDR3 as well. This sequence joins TRBV3-1 (or the pseudogene TRBV3-2) and TRBJ1-2; no clear D. Looked up from germline, CDR1 is LGHDT and CDR2 is YNNKEL (reference sequence). Trimming removed 2 bases from V and 2 bases from J, with 6 bases in between. The CDR3 totals 13 residues. CDR3 in amino acids: CASSQTGNYGYTF. The DNA for the CDR3 is TGTGCCAGCAGCCAAACCGGAAACTATGGCTACACCTTC.

This chain joins TRBV28 and TRBJ2-1, with D perhaps matching TRBD1 (5 bases). The V end was cut by 6 bases, the J end by 8 bases, with 11 bases between. The CDR3 spans 12 residues. CDR1 and CDR2 from the germline V gene are MDHEN and SYDVKM. Written as DNA, the CDR3 is TGTGCCAGCAGGGACGTAGGGGATGAGCAGTTCTTC. This codes for CASRDVGDEQFF.

V and J are TRBV29-1 and TRBJ2-1, with 7 bases that match TRBD1. The CDR3 length is 12 residues. V gave up 6 bases and J gave up 1 base; unmatched junction bases: 0. The germline gives CDR1 SQVTM, CDR2 ANQGSEA. CDR3 nucleotide sequence: TGCAGCGTGACAGGGTCCTACAATGAGCAGTTCTTC. Protein product: CSVTGSYNEQFF.

The chain uses TRBV5-6 and TRBJ2-7; a weak D match, TRBD1 (6 bases). V was clipped by 1 base and J by 0 bases, with 11 bases between them. CDR3 size: 15 residues. Germline loops: CDR1 SGHDT, CDR2 YYEEEE. The CDR3 DNA reads TGTGCCAGCAGCTTGCGGCAGGGGACCTCCTACGAGCAGTACTTC. Amino acids: CASSLRQGTSYEQYF.

The chain links TRBV9 to TRBJ2-1, with TRBD2 identical over 13 bases. With 3 bases clipped from V and 4 bases from J, the junction kept 4 bases outside the gene matches. Germline V gene lookup returns CDR1 SGDLS and CDR2 YYNGEE. This CDR3 contains 16 residues. The CDR3 DNA follows: TGTGCCAGCAGCGCGGTACTAGCGGGGGGGTACAATGAGCAGTTCTTC. This sequence encodes CASSAVLAGGYNEQFF.

The table lists this clone with a few counts. Other DNA sequences in this specimen translate into the identical CDR3. This chain connects TRBV30 to TRBJ2-1; D is unclear. The V gene's germline CDR1 is GTSNPN and CDR2 SVGIG (reference sequence). The CDR3 has 12 residues. V lost 0 bases and J lost 8, with 8 bases in between. CDR3 sequence: CAWSVRVDEQFF. As DNA, the CDR3 is TGTGCCTGGAGTGTACGGGTGGATGAGCAGTTCTTC.